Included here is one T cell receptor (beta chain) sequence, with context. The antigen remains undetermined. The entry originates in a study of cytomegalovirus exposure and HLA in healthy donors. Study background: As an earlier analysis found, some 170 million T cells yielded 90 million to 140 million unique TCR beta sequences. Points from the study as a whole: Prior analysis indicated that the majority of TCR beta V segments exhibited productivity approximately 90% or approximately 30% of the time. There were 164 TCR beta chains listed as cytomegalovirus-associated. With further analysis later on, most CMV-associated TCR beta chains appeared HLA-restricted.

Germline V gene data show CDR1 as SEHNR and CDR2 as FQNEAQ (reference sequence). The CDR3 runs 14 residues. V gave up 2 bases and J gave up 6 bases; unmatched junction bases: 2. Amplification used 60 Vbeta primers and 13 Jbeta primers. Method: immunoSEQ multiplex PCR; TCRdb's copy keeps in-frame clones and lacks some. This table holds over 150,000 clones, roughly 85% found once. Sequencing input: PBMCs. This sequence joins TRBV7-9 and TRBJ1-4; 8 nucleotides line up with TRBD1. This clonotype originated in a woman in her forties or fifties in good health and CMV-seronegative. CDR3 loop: CASSLRGQDEKLFF. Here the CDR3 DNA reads TGTGCCAGCAGCTTAAGGGGACAGGATGAAAAACTGTTTTTT.